Presented here are 17 T cell receptor beta chains from one specimen sequenced in a study of blood T cell repertoires in COVID-19. The data were produced by immunoSEQ multiplex PCR, yet TCRdb's version contains in-frame clones alone and is incomplete. Here the sample spans around 150,000 clones, about 79% being singletons. Material: peripheral blood. The origin of the receptors is a woman aged 45 to 65 in a cohort sampled during active or convalescent COVID-19.

The chain employs TRBV4-1 and TRBJ1-1; 12 bases are shared with TRBD1. The CDR3 length is 17 residues. CDR1 is MGHRA, CDR2 YSYEKL, per germline. Trimming at V came to 4 bases and at J to 1 base, leaving 7 bases not matched to a gene. The CDR3 DNA reads as TGCGCCAGCAGCCCCCCCGGGACAGGGGGCGCGAACACTGAAGCTTTCTTT. Protein product: CASSPPGTGGANTEAFF.

The rearrangement links TRBV7-9 to TRBJ2-1; 9 bases line up with TRBD1. CDR3 size: 13 residues. Germline CDR1 and CDR2: SEHNR and FQNEAQ (reference sequence). Losses at the gene ends were 7 bases for V and 8 bases for J; bases not matched to a gene: 6. CDR3: CASNRDRVDEQFF. The DNA for the CDR3 is TGTGCCAGCAACCGGGACAGGGTAGATGAGCAGTTCTTC.

V is TRBV19 and J is TRBJ1-3; D unresolved. V lost 7 bases, J lost 3 bases, and 10 bases lay in between. The V gene's germline CDR1 is LNHDA and CDR2 SQIVND (reference sequence). The CDR3 is made up of 13 amino acids. For the CDR3, the DNA is TGTGCCAGTACCGACATGATTGGAAACACCATATATTTT. Translated: CASTDMIGNTIYF. Full variable domain (outside the CDR3, taken from reference TRBV19 and TRBJ1-3): DGGITQSPKYLFRKEGQNVTLSCEQNLNHDAMYWYRQDPGQGLRLIYYSQIVNDFQKGDIAEGYSVSREKKESFPLTVTSAQKNPTAFYLCASTDMIGNTIYFGEGSWLTVV.

This clone was counted a few times. V usage is TRBV6-4 and J usage is TRBJ2-2, with D possibly matching TRBD1 (6 bases). V was trimmed by 4 bases and J by 6 bases, leaving 9 bases between them. The CDR3 is made up of 13 amino acids. CDR1 is MRHNA and CDR2 is SNTAGT in the germline V gene. The CDR3 sequence: CASSGQAAGELFF. CDR3 nucleotides: TGTGCCAGCAGTGGACAGGCGGCCGGGGAGCTGTTTTTT.

The table lists this clone with a few counts. The chain has TRBV29-1 and TRBJ1-1; D ambiguous. Trimming took 2 bases from V and 1 from J, leaving 5 bases between them. The CDR3 consists of 12 residues. Looked up from germline, CDR1 is SQVTM and CDR2 is ANQGSEA. CDR3 in amino acids: CSVENRNTEAFF. The CDR3 DNA reads TGCAGCGTTGAAAACAGGAACACTGAAGCTTTCTTT.

The V and J genes are TRBV2 and TRBJ2-7; D possibly corresponds to TRBD2 (7 bases). From germline, CDR1 is SNHLY and CDR2 FYNNEI. V shed 0 bases and J shed 3 bases, with 15 bases lying between them. The CDR3 has 16 residues. CDR3: CASSEADGGPNYEQYF. The CDR3, as DNA: TGTGCCAGCAGTGAAGCGGACGGGGGGCCAAACTACGAGCAGTACTTC.

The V gene is TRBV10-3, the J gene TRBJ1-1; D is possibly TRBD1 (5 bases). CDR1 and CDR2 (germline): ENHRY, SYGVKD. V was cut by 7 bases and J by 1 base, with 10 bases left in between. This CDR3 region has 13 residues. The CDR3 nucleotides read TGTGCCATCAAAGCCAGGGAGAACACTGAAGCTTTCTTT. Its protein product is CAIKARENTEAFF.

Written as DNA, the CDR3 is TGCGCCAGCGCCCACCAGGGTTTGGAGACCCAGTACTTC. It encodes CASAHQGLETQYF. The chain has TRBV10-2 and TRBJ2-5, with D possibly TRBD1 on 5 matching bases. Trimming took 8 bases from V and 5 from J, leaving 15 bases between them. The CDR3 is 13 amino acids. CDR1 WSHSY and CDR2 SAAADI come from the germline V gene.

The chain joins TRBV15 to TRBJ1-4; TRBD1 aligns across 9 bases. The CDR3 contains 13 residues. V was clipped by 6 bases and J by 10 bases; unmatched bases: 6. Germline CDR1 LNHNV, CDR2 YYDKDF (reference sequence). The CDR3 protein is CATSPGQGVKLFF. CDR3 DNA: TGTGCCACCAGTCCGGGACAGGGAGTAAAACTGTTTTTT.

The J gene is TRBJ1-2, the V gene TRBV19, with D perhaps matching TRBD1 (6 bases). V was cut by 1 base and J by 4 bases, with 13 bases left in between. Germline loops: CDR1 LNHDA, CDR2 SQIVND (reference sequence). CDR3 length: 15 residues. CDR3 sequence (DNA): TGTGCCAGTAGTATAGCAGGGGCGGGGGCCTATGGCTACACCTTC. It yields the protein CASSIAGAGAYGYTF.

V is TRBV9 and J is TRBJ2-5; TRBD1 agrees at 9 bases. This CDR3 is 18 amino acids long. Germline V gene lookup returns CDR1 SGDLS and CDR2 YYNGEE. V shed 0 bases, J shed 2 bases, and the junction held 11 bases outside the gene matches. This CDR3 is CASSVGWGTGTLQETQYF. CDR3 in DNA: TGTGCCAGCAGCGTAGGTTGGGGGACAGGGACCTTACAAGAGACCCAGTACTTC.

This clone appeared a few times. The chain joins TRBV12-3 or TRBV12-4 to TRBJ1-2, with D possibly being TRBD1 (6 bases). Between the trimmed V and J ends, which lost 7 bases and 4 bases, there was a span of 10 bases. The CDR3 runs to 12 residues. This CDR3 is CASTWGPYGYTF. The CDR3, as DNA: TGTGCCAGCACCTGGGGGCCCTATGGCTACACCTTC.

The CDR3 bases are TGTGCCAGCCGAACCAGGCTGCACACTGAAGCTTTCTTT. This gives the protein CASRTRLHTEAFF. The V and J genes are TRBV13 and TRBJ1-1; no reliable D call. The CDR3 spans 13 residues. CDR1 and CDR2 (germline): PRHDT, FYEKMQ (reference sequence). V was pared by 8 bases and J by 3 bases, with 13 bases between.

The chain is built from TRBV6-6 and TRBJ2-5; the D is unclear. The CDR3 is 12 amino acids. V lost 10 bases to trimming and J lost 0 bases, with 9 bases between them. Germline-derived CDR1 and CDR2 are MNHNY and SVGAGI (reference sequence). CDR3 coding DNA: TGTGCCACAGACAACCACCAAGAGACCCAGTACTTC. Protein sequence: CATDNHQETQYF.

This chain uses TRBV6-5 with TRBJ1-1; 12 bases agree with TRBD1. The germline gives CDR1 MNHEY, CDR2 SVGAGI. V dropped 4 bases and J dropped 11; count of bases not matched to a gene: 8. The CDR3 contains 14 residues. CDR3 coding DNA: TGTGCCAGCAGTTTGGACCGGGACAGGGGGCCGGCTTTCTTT. Translation: CASSLDRDRGPAFF.

The rearrangement links TRBV5-1 to TRBJ2-2; D is perhaps TRBD2 (6 bases). V lost 4 bases and J 2 bases, leaving 15 bases between the germline ends. The CDR3 has 16 residues. Germline CDR1 is SGHRS and CDR2 is YFSETQ. The CDR3 DNA follows: TGCGCCAGCAGCCCCCCCGGGACTGGAAACACCGGGGAGCTGTTTTTT. Residues: CASSPPGTGNTGELFF.

The chain couples TRBV5-1 to TRBJ1-2, with TRBD1 matching over 7 bases. From germline, CDR1 is SGHRS and CDR2 YFSETQ. V was pared by 4 bases and J by 4 bases, with 4 bases of the junction left unmatched. The CDR3 extends over 13 amino acids. In DNA, the CDR3 is TGCGCCAGCAGCGTGGGACAGTCCTATGGCTACACCTTC. As protein: CASSVGQSYGYTF.